One and the same sample provided the 8 T cell receptor beta chains below, sequenced in a study of blood T cell repertoires in COVID-19. The method was immunoSEQ multiplex PCR; TCRdb's version includes in-frame clones alone and lacks a portion of them. Altogether around 260,000 clones are present, 91% being singletons, with the ten largest covering around 2.6%. The sample comprised peripheral blood. Receptors originate from a person under 35 with COVID-19, enrolled during active disease.

This chain joins TRBV6-5 and TRBJ1-2, with 7 positions matching TRBD1. This CDR3 contains 13 residues. Germline lookup yields CDR1 MNHEY and CDR2 SVGAGI. The trim removed 8 bases at V and 5 bases at J, leaving 8 bases unmatched. The CDR3 bases are TGTGCCAGCGGCTTGGACAGGCAGTATGGCTACACCTTC. Protein product: CASGLDRQYGYTF.

The chain joins TRBV7-3 to TRBJ2-6; 12 bases fit TRBD2. This CDR3 is built from 17 residues. Trimming took 2 bases from V and 2 from J; bases not matched to a gene: 1. The germline gives CDR1 SGHTA, CDR2 FQGTGA. CDR3 sequence (DNA): TGTGCCAGCAGCTTAGGACTAGCGGGAACTGGGGCCAACGTCCTGACTTTC. This sequence encodes CASSLGLAGTGANVLTF.

The rearrangement links TRBV28 to TRBJ2-7, with 9 bases aligning to TRBD1. Germline V gene data show CDR1 as MDHEN and CDR2 as SYDVKM. The CDR3 contains 14 residues. Germline trimming cut 6 bases from V and 5 bases from J; bases unmatched to any gene: 8. The CDR3 loop is CASSPWTGVNEQYF. The CDR3 DNA is TGTGCCAGCAGCCCCTGGACAGGGGTAAACGAGCAGTACTTC.

This sequence joins TRBV7-8 and TRBJ1-4; the D gene is possibly TRBD1 (6 bases). Trimming removed 3 bases from V and 4 bases from J, with 9 bases in between. The germline V gene encodes CDR1 SGHVS and CDR2 FQNEAQ. The CDR3 runs 14 residues. In DNA, the CDR3 is TGTGCCAGCAGCTTGGACAGTGTTAATGAAAAACTGTTTTTT. Encoded protein: CASSLDSVNEKLFF. The variable domain in full, with the rest retrieved from reference TRBV7-8 and TRBJ1-4, is GAGVSQSPRYKVAKRGQDVALRCDPISGHVSLFWYQQALGQGPEFLTYFQNEAQLDKSGLPSDRFFAERPEGSVSTLKIQRTQQEDSAVYLCASSLDSVNEKLFFGSGTQLSVL.

The chain recombines TRBV2 with TRBJ1-6, with D possibly being TRBD1 (6 bases). Trimming removed 2 bases from V and 7 bases from J, with 12 bases in between. This CDR3 is 15 amino acids long. From germline, CDR1 is SNHLY and CDR2 FYNNEI. Written as DNA, the CDR3 is TGTGCCAGCAGTGAACTGGACAGTCTGAATTCACCCCTCCACTTT. As protein: CASSELDSLNSPLHF. The full variable domain, in which reference TRBV2 and TRBJ1-6 provide the parts outside the CDR3, is EPEVTQTPSHQVTQMGQEVILRCVPISNHLYFYWYRQILGQKVEFLVSFYNNEISEKSEIFDDQFSVERPDGSNFTLKIRSTKLEDSAMYFCASSELDSLNSPLHFGNGTRLTVT.

The chain combines TRBV19 with TRBJ1-2, with D possibly being TRBD1 (6 bases). The V and J ends lost 6 bases and 4 bases respectively, with 9 bases between them. Germline lookup yields CDR1 LNHDA and CDR2 SQIVND (reference sequence). CDR3 length: 12 amino acids. In nucleotides, the CDR3 is TGTGCCAGTAGCGGACAGTCCTATGGCTACACCTTC. Protein product: CASSGQSYGYTF. The full variable domain, in which reference TRBV19 and TRBJ1-2 provide the parts outside the CDR3, is DGGITQSPKYLFRKEGQNVTLSCEQNLNHDAMYWYRQDPGQGLRLIYYSQIVNDFQKGDIAEGYSVSREKKESFPLTVTSAQKNPTAFYLCASSGQSYGYTFGSGTRLTVV.

This chain uses TRBV10-3 with TRBJ1-6, with a tentative D call TRBD1 (5 bases). There are 13 residues in the CDR3. Trimming removed 9 bases from V and 8 bases from J, with 14 bases in between. CDR1 is ENHRY and CDR2 is SYGVKD in the germline V gene. This CDR3 reads CAIGPGGDSPLHF. DNA for the CDR3: TGTGCCATTGGGCCCGGAGGGGATTCACCCCTCCACTTT.

The V gene is TRBV7-2, the J gene TRBJ2-4; perhaps TRBD2 as D (6 bases). Per germline, CDR1 SGHTA and CDR2 FQGNSA. V was trimmed by 5 bases and J by 0 bases, leaving 23 bases between them. This CDR3 has 19 amino acids. CDR3 in DNA: TGTGCCAGCAGCCCAAACGCGGGGCATATCGAACAAGCCAAAAACATTCAGTACTTC. This codes for CASSPNAGHIEQAKNIQYF.